These 27 T cell receptor beta chains share one sample of origin, sequenced in a study of control samples from healthy donors and cancer patients. Measured with immunoSEQ multiplex PCR; TCRdb has only the in-frame clones, and not every one. The sample comprises tens of thousands of clones, 82% of which are singletons, and approximately 9.8% rests with the top ten. Source material: blood. These receptors were obtained from a woman aged 60-75 years in good health.

The chain carries TRBV6-5 and TRBJ2-3; 10 bases agree with TRBD2. Trimming cost V 5 bases and J 4 bases; bases outside gene matches: 6. CDR3 length equals 15 residues. The germline CDR1 and CDR2 sequences are MNHEY and SVGAGI. Here the CDR3 DNA reads TGTGCCAGCAGTCAACAGCGGGAGGGCCCAGATACGCAGTATTTT. It encodes CASSQQREGPDTQYF.

This chain uses TRBV11-2 with TRBJ2-1; 8 positions match TRBD2. The junction had 6 bases not matched to a gene; V was cut back by 5 bases and J by 3 bases. The CDR3 has 15 amino acids. Germline-derived CDR1 and CDR2 are SGHAT and FQNNGV. The CDR3 region is CASSAPSGLYNEQFF. As DNA, the CDR3 is TGTGCCAGCAGCGCACCTAGCGGGCTCTACAATGAGCAGTTCTTC.

The rearrangement joins TRBV9 to TRBJ2-1; TRBD2 matches 7 bases. J lost 6 bases, V lost 4 bases, and 13 bases had no gene match. Germline V lookup: CDR1 SGDLS, CDR2 YYNGEE. The CDR3 loop spans 16 amino acids. CDR3 nucleotides: TGTGCCAGCAGCCGTGAAGCGGGGATATCAGTCAATGAGCAGTTCTTC. Translation gives CASSREAGISVNEQFF.

V gene TRBV3-1 (or the pseudogene TRBV3-2) combines with J gene TRBJ2-7; D gene ambiguous. The germline V gene encodes CDR1 LGHDT and CDR2 YNNKEL (reference sequence). V was shortened by 4 bases and J by 2 bases, with 9 bases between the two germline ends. CDR3 length: 13 amino acids. The CDR3 loop is CASSRSRAYEQYF. CDR3 DNA sequence: TGTGCCAGCAGCCGATCTAGGGCCTACGAGCAGTACTTC.

This clone is judged medium-sized. The chain has TRBV6-6 and TRBJ1-6; TRBD1 agrees at 10 bases. The ends lost 6 bases at V and 17 bases at J; junction bases unmatched: 13. The CDR3 spans 14 residues. CDR1 and CDR2 from the germline V gene are MNHNY and SVGAGI (reference sequence). The CDR3, as DNA: TGTGCCAGCAGCTCCGGGACAGGGGCTGTTGGGATCCACTTT. This encodes CASSSGTGAVGIHF.

The V call is TRBV5-1, the J call TRBJ2-1; 15 bases fit TRBD2. The germline V gene has CDR1 SGHRS and CDR2 YFSETQ. The CDR3 runs 17 residues. The trim removed 4 bases at V and 8 bases at J, leaving 10 bases unmatched. The CDR3 region has the DNA TGCGCCAGCAGCCCGCCGGGACTAGCGGGAGGAGTTTATGAGCAGTTCTTC. It encodes CASSPPGLAGGVYEQFF.

The chain is built from TRBV5-6 and TRBJ1-6; 7 bases line up with TRBD1. Germline CDR1 is SGHDT and CDR2 is YYEEEE. The CDR3 is 15 residues long. V was pared by 1 base and J by 9 bases, with 7 bases of the junction left unmatched. The CDR3 DNA reads TGTGCCAGCAGCTTGAATAGGGGGCAAGGTTCACCCCTCCACTTT. This translates into CASSLNRGQGSPLHF. The variable domain in full, with the rest retrieved from reference TRBV5-6 and TRBJ1-6, is DAGVTQSPTHLIKTRGQQVTLRCSPKSGHDTVSWYQQALGQGPQFIFQYYEEEERQRGNFPDRFSGHQFPNYSSELNVNALLLGDSALYLCASSLNRGQGSPLHFGNGTRLTVT.

This clone was detected only once. The chain recombines TRBV6-2 or TRBV6-3 with TRBJ2-3; TRBD2 agrees at 12 bases. This CDR3 region has 14 residues. CDR1 and CDR2 (germline): MNHEY, SVGEGT. J lost 3 bases, V lost 5 bases, and 0 bases had no gene match. CDR3 amino acids: CASSLAGGTDTQYF. The CDR3 DNA reads as TGTGCCAGCAGTCTAGCGGGGGGGACAGATACGCAGTATTTT.

The table lists this clone with a count of one. V is TRBV19 and J is TRBJ1-6; 7 bases match TRBD1. The germline CDR1 and CDR2 sequences are LNHDA and SQIVND (reference sequence). The ends lost 5 bases at V and 8 bases at J; junction bases unmatched: 9. There are 15 residues in the CDR3. The chain's CDR3 is CASSPDRARDSPLHF. The CDR3 bases are TGTGCCAGTAGTCCCGACAGGGCGAGGGATTCACCCCTCCACTTT.

This clone was detected only a few times. The chain is built from TRBV27 and TRBJ1-2; 8 positions match TRBD1. V dropped 5 bases and J dropped 8; count of bases not matched to a gene: 7. Per the germline V gene, CDR1 is MNHEY and CDR2 is SMNVEV (reference sequence). This CDR3 spans 13 amino acids. For the CDR3, the DNA is TGTGCCAGCAGTCAACGACAGGGGACCGGCTACACCTTC. Amino acids: CASSQRQGTGYTF.

The chain is built from TRBV4-1 and TRBJ2-5; no firm D call. Trimming shortened V by 1 base and J by 4 bases, and 13 bases separated the two germline ends. The germline V gene encodes CDR1 MGHRA and CDR2 YSYEKL. This CDR3 comprises 15 residues. This chain's CDR3 is CASSQVEVSLETQYF. The CDR3 bases are TGCGCCAGCAGCCAAGTCGAAGTATCCCTAGAGACCCAGTACTTC.

This rearrangement joins TRBV6-5 to TRBJ1-1; 7 nucleotides match TRBD1. Germline V gene sequence: CDR1 MNHEY, CDR2 SVGAGI. This CDR3 region has 12 residues. Losses at the gene ends were 6 bases for V and 6 bases for J; bases not matched to a gene: 4. Here the CDR3 DNA reads TGTGCCAGCAGAGCCGGGACAGCTGAAGCTTTCTTT. Amino acid sequence: CASRAGTAEAFF.

The rearrangement links TRBV12-3 or TRBV12-4 to TRBJ2-1; maybe TRBD2 (5 bases). The germline V and J ends were trimmed by 7 bases and 9 bases, with 7 bases remaining between them. The CDR3 length is 10 residues. CDR3 DNA sequence: TGTGCCAGCATTCGGGGTGAGCAGTTCTTC. Protein product: CASIRGEQFF.

This clone was seen a few times. The chain joins TRBV12-3 or TRBV12-4 to TRBJ1-4; a weak D match, TRBD1 (6 bases). The V gene lost 5 bases and the J gene lost 13 bases, with 17 bases spanning the gap. This CDR3 is built from 13 residues. The CDR3 sequence is CASSLPDRPLLFF. The CDR3 nucleotides are TGTGCCAGCAGTCTACCCGACAGGCCGTTACTGTTTTTT.

The J gene is TRBJ2-7, the V gene TRBV4-2; D is unclear. CDR1 and CDR2 from the germline V gene are LGHNA and YNFKEQ. V was clipped by 1 base and J by 1 base, with 8 bases between them. The CDR3 extends over 14 amino acids. DNA for the CDR3: TGTGCCAGCAGCCAAGCTGAGACTTCCTACGAGCAGTACTTC. It specifies CASSQAETSYEQYF.

The CDR3 nucleotides read TGTGCCAGCAGCGTAGAACCCGGGGACACTGAAGCTTTCTTT. The encoded protein is CASSVEPGDTEAFF. The J gene is TRBJ1-1, the V gene TRBV9; D call uncertain. Germline V gene data show CDR1 as SGDLS and CDR2 as YYNGEE. V was trimmed by 0 bases and J by 3 bases, leaving 9 bases between them. This CDR3 region has 14 residues.

The genes are TRBV19 and TRBJ1-1; D not resolved. CDR1 is LNHDA, CDR2 SQIVND, per germline (reference sequence). This CDR3 has 14 residues. Trimming shortened V by 9 bases and J by 3 bases, and 17 bases separated the two germline ends. DNA for the CDR3: TGTGCCAGCCTGGTCATTGTTGGGCACACTGAAGCTTTCTTT. This encodes CASLVIVGHTEAFF. Full variable domain (rest looked up from reference TRBV19 and TRBJ1-1): DGGITQSPKYLFRKEGQNVTLSCEQNLNHDAMYWYRQDPGQGLRLIYYSQIVNDFQKGDIAEGYSVSREKKESFPLTVTSAQKNPTAFYLCASLVIVGHTEAFFGQGTRLTVV.

The V gene is TRBV5-8, the J gene TRBJ2-5, with D unclear. Deletions cut 5 bases from V and 5 bases from J, with 16 bases between. Germline V gives CDR1 SGHTS, CDR2 YDEGEE. The CDR3 has 14 residues. The DNA for the CDR3 is TGTGCCAGCAGTTTTATACAGATTACCGAGACCCAGTACTTC. It is translated as CASSFIQITETQYF.

CDR3 in DNA: TGCGCCAGCAGCTTGGGCGCCGGGACTAGCGTCACAGATACGCAGTATTTT. It encodes CASSLGAGTSVTDTQYF. V gene TRBV5-1 combines with J gene TRBJ2-3, with 10 positions matching TRBD2. Germline V gene sequence: CDR1 SGHRS, CDR2 YFSETQ. The trim removed 0 bases at V and 2 bases at J, leaving 6 bases unmatched. The CDR3 contains 17 residues.

V is TRBV28 and J is TRBJ1-4; no reliable D call. V was pared by 5 bases and J by 0 bases, with 10 bases between. CDR3 size: 15 residues. The germline CDR1 and CDR2 sequences are MDHEN and SYDVKM. The CDR3 DNA follows: TGTGCCAGCAGTCCATACTCCGCAACTAATGAAAAACTGTTTTTT. This translates into CASSPYSATNEKLFF.

The chain has TRBV19 and TRBJ2-7, with a weak D call TRBD2 (6 bases). The CDR3 runs to 15 residues. CDR1 is LNHDA and CDR2 is SQIVND in the germline V gene (reference sequence). Trimming took off 5 bases at V and 1 base at J, with 15 bases between the two ends. The CDR3 here is CASSPSGLKSYEQYF. Here the CDR3 DNA reads TGTGCCAGTAGTCCCTCGGGACTGAAGTCCTACGAGCAGTACTTC.

This clone was recorded once. J is TRBJ2-5 and V is TRBV28, with 11 bases lining up with TRBD2. The CDR3 is 15 amino acids. With 5 bases clipped from V and 3 bases from J, the junction kept 5 bases outside the gene matches. Germline CDR1 is MDHEN and CDR2 is SYDVKM. CDR3 sequence (DNA): TGTGCCAGCAGTCCTGCTAGCGGGAGGAAAGAGACCCAGTACTTC. Encoded protein: CASSPASGRKETQYF.

CDR3 sequence: CASSLSASYGYTF. The CDR3, as DNA: TGTGCCAGCAGTTTAAGCGCTAGCTATGGCTACACCTTC. This chain uses TRBV5-4 with TRBJ1-2; D remains unclear. Germline V lookup: CDR1 SGHNT, CDR2 YYREEE (reference sequence). The V and J ends lost 5 bases and 4 bases respectively, with 12 bases between them. The CDR3 is made up of 13 amino acids.

This sequence joins TRBV5-1 and TRBJ2-5; 7 bases line up with TRBD1. V shed 4 bases and J 4 bases; nucleotides not matched to a gene: 10. Germline loops: CDR1 SGHRS, CDR2 YFSETQ. This CDR3 comprises 15 residues. The CDR3 DNA is TGCGCCAGCAGCCCAGGACAGGACCTCCCAGAGACCCAGTACTTC. Its protein is CASSPGQDLPETQYF.

The rearrangement joins TRBV7-9 to TRBJ2-3; 7 bases line up with TRBD2. Germline values: CDR1 SEHNR, CDR2 FQNEAQ (reference sequence). The CDR3 has 15 residues. V trimming: 3 bases; J trimming: 2 bases; junction bases outside the gene matches: 5. The CDR3 coding sequence is TGTGCCAGCAGCTTTGAGGGAGGGGTCACAGATACGCAGTATTTT. Protein: CASSFEGGVTDTQYF.

In this sample, this clone turned up once. The rearrangement links TRBV5-6 to TRBJ2-2, with D perhaps given as TRBD1 or TRBD2 (5 bases each). Germline CDR1 SGHDT, CDR2 YYEEEE. The CDR3 has 17 amino acids. Trimming took off 4 bases at V and 5 bases at J, with 21 bases between the two ends. The CDR3 DNA is TGTGCCAGCAGCCTGTTTGAGGGGTCTTTTGGGACCGGGGAGCTGTTTTTT. Encoded protein: CASSLFEGSFGTGELFF.

This chain uses TRBV27 with TRBJ1-6; TRBD1 matches at 9 bases. The CDR3 spans 15 residues. Germline V gene data show CDR1 as MNHEY and CDR2 as SMNVEV (reference sequence). Trimming removed 8 bases from V and 5 bases from J; junction bases left unmatched: 7. This CDR3 reads CASVGQGANNSPLHF. CDR3 in DNA: TGTGCCAGCGTGGGACAGGGAGCGAATAATTCACCCCTCCACTTT.